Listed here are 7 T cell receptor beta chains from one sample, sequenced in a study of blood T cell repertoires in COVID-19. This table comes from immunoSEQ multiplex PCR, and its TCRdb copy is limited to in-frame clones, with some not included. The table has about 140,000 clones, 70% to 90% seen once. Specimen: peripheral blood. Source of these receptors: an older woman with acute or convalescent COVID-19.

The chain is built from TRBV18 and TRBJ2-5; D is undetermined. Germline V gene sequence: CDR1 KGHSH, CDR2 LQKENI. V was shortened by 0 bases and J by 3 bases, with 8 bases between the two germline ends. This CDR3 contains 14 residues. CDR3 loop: CASSPPVQEETQYF. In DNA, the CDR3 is TGTGCCAGCTCACCACCGGTACAAGAAGAGACCCAGTACTTC.

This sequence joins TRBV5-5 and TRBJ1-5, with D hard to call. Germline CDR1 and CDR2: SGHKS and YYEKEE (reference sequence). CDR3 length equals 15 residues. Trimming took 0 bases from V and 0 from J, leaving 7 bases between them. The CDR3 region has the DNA TGTGCCAGCAGCTTGGGGCATCTTAGCAATCAGCCCCAGCATTTT. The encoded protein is CASSLGHLSNQPQHF.

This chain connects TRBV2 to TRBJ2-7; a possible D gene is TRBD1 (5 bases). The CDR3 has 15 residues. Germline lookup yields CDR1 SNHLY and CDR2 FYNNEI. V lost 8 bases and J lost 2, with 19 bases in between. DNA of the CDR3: TGTGCCAGCGGGATGACAGTTGTGGAGCCCTACGAGCAGTACTTC. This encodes CASGMTVVEPYEQYF.

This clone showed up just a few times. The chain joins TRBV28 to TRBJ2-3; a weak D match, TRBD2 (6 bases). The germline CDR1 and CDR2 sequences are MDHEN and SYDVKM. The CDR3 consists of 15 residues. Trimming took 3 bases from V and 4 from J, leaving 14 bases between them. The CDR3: CASSFWRGNSDTQYF. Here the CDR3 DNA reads TGTGCCAGCAGTTTCTGGCGGGGAAACTCAGATACGCAGTATTTT.

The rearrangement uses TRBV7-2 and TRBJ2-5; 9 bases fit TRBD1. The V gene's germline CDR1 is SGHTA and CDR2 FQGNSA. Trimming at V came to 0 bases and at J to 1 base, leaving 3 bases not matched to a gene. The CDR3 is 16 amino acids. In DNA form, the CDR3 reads TGTGCCAGCAGCTTAGCGACAGGGGGGGCCCAAGAGACCCAGTACTTC. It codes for CASSLATGGAQETQYF.

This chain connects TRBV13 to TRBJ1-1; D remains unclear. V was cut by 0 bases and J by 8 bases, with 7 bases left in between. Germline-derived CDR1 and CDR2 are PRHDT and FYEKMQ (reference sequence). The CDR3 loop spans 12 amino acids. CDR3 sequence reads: CASSLGPSEAFF. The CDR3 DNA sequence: TGTGCCAGCAGCTTAGGCCCATCAGAAGCTTTCTTT.

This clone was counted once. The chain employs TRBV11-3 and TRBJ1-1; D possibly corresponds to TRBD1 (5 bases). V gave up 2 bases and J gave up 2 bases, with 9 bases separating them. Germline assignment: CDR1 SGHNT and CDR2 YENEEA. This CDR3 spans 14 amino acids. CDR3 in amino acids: CASSLRGQNTEAFF. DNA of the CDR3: TGTGCCAGCAGCTTAAGGGGCCAAAACACTGAAGCTTTCTTT.